A single sample is the source of the 14 T cell receptor beta chains below, sequenced in a study of T cells in Graves' hyperthyroidism and ophthalmopathy. Amplification yielded TCR beta CDR3 regions, with RNA transcripts as the source. An initial round of RT-PCR targeting the TCR CDR3 relied on the HTBI primer set. From the multiplex PCR reads, TCRdb called clonotypes with MiXCR, one entry per CDR3 protein. The sample has about 98,000 distinct CDR3 sequences; roughly 39% are singletons. Sequencing was performed on peripheral blood or thyroid tissue (not recorded which). These receptor sequences come from a woman aged 30 to 39 with Graves' hyperthyroidism.

This clonotype was observed many times. The J gene is TRBJ2-7, the V gene TRBV4-1, with D unresolved. CDR1 MGHRA and CDR2 YSYEKL come from the germline V gene. V lost 4 bases, J lost 6 bases, and 13 bases lay in between. The CDR3 totals 13 residues. DNA for the CDR3: TGCGCCAGCAGCCTATTATTACGATCCGAGCAGTACTTC. It translates to CASSLLLRSEQYF.

The V call is TRBV20-1, the J call TRBJ1-1; 7 bases line up with TRBD1. V lost 0 bases and J lost 1; bases outside the gene matches: 5. Per the germline V gene, CDR1 is DFQATT and CDR2 is SNEGSKA (reference sequence). This CDR3 spans 15 amino acids. The CDR3 nucleotides are TGCAGTGCTAGAGAGGGGACAGCCGAGAACACTGAAGCTTTCTTT. It translates to CSAREGTAENTEAFF.

This clonotype appeared many times. The rearrangement links TRBV7-8 to TRBJ2-7; possible D gene TRBD2, 6 bases. V lost 6 bases and J lost 1, with 16 bases in between. CDR1 SGHVS and CDR2 FQNEAQ come from the germline V gene. The CDR3 runs to 15 residues. CDR3 bases: TGTGCCAGCAGTTTCGAGCAGGGAGGTTCCTACGAGCAGTACTTC. Translated, it gives CASSFEQGGSYEQYF.

This chain joins TRBV7-3 and TRBJ1-6; TRBD1 aligns across 10 bases. Trimming at V came to 8 bases and at J to 8 bases, leaving 9 bases not matched to a gene. CDR3 length equals 15 residues. The germline CDR1 and CDR2 sequences are SGHTA and FQGTGA. CDR3 sequence (DNA): TGTGCCAGCGCTCTTCGACAGGGGGCAGATTCACCCCTCCACTTT. As protein: CASALRQGADSPLHF.

This clonotype was counted between two and nine times. V usage is TRBV28 and J usage is TRBJ1-2; D ambiguous. This CDR3 spans 13 amino acids. The V gene's germline CDR1 is MDHEN and CDR2 SYDVKM. Trimming took 10 bases from V and 4 from J, leaving 16 bases between them. The CDR3 nucleotides are TGTGCCACCAAAATCGGGGTTCTCTATGGCTACACCTTC. It encodes CATKIGVLYGYTF.

This sequence joins TRBV7-9 and TRBJ2-3; D unclear. V was clipped by 6 bases and J by 6 bases, with 10 bases between them. The germline CDR1 and CDR2 sequences are SEHNR and FQNEAQ (reference sequence). CDR3 size: 12 residues. CDR3 DNA sequence: TGTGCCAGCAGTTACTCGCTGGATACGCAGTATTTT. Translated: CASSYSLDTQYF.

This clonotype appeared many times. The V and J genes are TRBV11-1 and TRBJ1-1; D might be TRBD1 (5 bases). V was shortened by 3 bases and J by 5 bases, with 22 bases between the two germline ends. The CDR3 has 17 residues. The germline gives CDR1 SGHAT, CDR2 FQDESV (reference sequence). CDR3 sequence: CASSFDPTRDLSTEAFF. DNA of the CDR3: TGTGCCAGCAGCTTCGATCCGACCAGGGACCTATCGACTGAAGCTTTCTTT.

In the case of this clonotype: This sequence may be a read error, since a much larger clone differs from it by one base. The rearrangement uses TRBV28 and TRBJ1-5, with 8 bases that match TRBD1. Unmatched junction bases numbered 15, after V lost 11 bases and J lost 6 bases. The CDR3 has 15 amino acids. Germline V gene data show CDR1 as MDHEN and CDR2 as SYDVKM. Here the CDR3 reads CAGRDRRRIGQPQHF. CDR3 coding DNA: TGTGCCGGCCGGGACAGGAGGCGGATTGGTCAGCCCCAGCATTTT.

This clonotype has a single count. The J gene is TRBJ1-2, the V gene TRBV9; the D gene is possibly TRBD1 (6 bases). Per germline, CDR1 SGDLS and CDR2 YYNGEE. The germline V and J ends were trimmed by 3 bases and 6 bases, with 9 bases remaining between them. The CDR3 has 12 amino acids. As DNA, the CDR3 is TGTGCCAGCAGCGAGGGGGGGGATGGCTACACCTTC. Translating gives CASSEGGDGYTF.

This clonotype has a count of ten or more. The J gene is TRBJ2-3, the V gene TRBV20-1; 9 bases map to TRBD1. V was clipped by 6 bases and J by 6 bases; unmatched bases: 10. CDR3 length: 14 residues. Germline CDR1 is DFQATT and CDR2 is SNEGSKA (reference sequence). This chain's CDR3 is CSASRDREGDTQYF. As DNA, the CDR3 is TGCAGTGCGAGCCGGGACAGGGAGGGTGATACGCAGTATTTT.

This clonotype was counted between two and nine times. The chain has TRBV5-5 and TRBJ2-3; TRBD2 agrees at 12 bases. V shed 4 bases and J 14 bases; nucleotides not matched to a gene: 14. This CDR3 is 15 amino acids long. The germline gives CDR1 SGHKS, CDR2 YYEKEE (reference sequence). The CDR3, as DNA: TGTGCCAGCAGCCCTGACCCTCGGACTAGCGGGGCAGTGTATTTT. Residues: CASSPDPRTSGAVYF.

In regard to this clonotype: The conserved final phenylalanine or tryptophan is absent from the CDR3, which likely points to a read error. The gene calls are TRBV5-1 and TRBJ1-2; 9 nucleotides align to TRBD1. After removal of 4 bases from V and 8 bases from J, the junction contained 6 bases not matched to a gene. CDR1 is SGHRS, CDR2 YFSETQ, per germline. The CDR3 totals 13 residues. CDR3 sequence reads: CASSPDRGGGYTL. The CDR3 DNA sequence: TGCGCCAGCAGCCCGGACAGGGGCGGCGGCTACACCCTC.

This clonotype was seen at least ten times. The rearrangement links TRBV7-9 to TRBJ1-2; D is ambiguous. Trimming left V 5 bases short and J 7 bases short, with 17 bases between. Germline lookup yields CDR1 SEHNR and CDR2 FQNEAQ (reference sequence). The CDR3 runs to 14 residues. The CDR3 protein is CASSPLRVFGGYTF. The DNA for the CDR3 is TGTGCCAGCAGCCCCCTGAGGGTCTTCGGTGGCTACACCTTC.

In this sample, this clonotype turned up many times. The V gene is TRBV12-3 or TRBV12-4, the J gene TRBJ1-4; no reliable D call. The CDR3 is 15 amino acids. V shed 7 bases and J shed 8 bases, with 20 bases lying between them. In DNA, the CDR3 is TGTGCCAGCATTAGAACGTGCCCGTTGTGGGAAAAACTGTTTTTT. Its protein is CASIRTCPLWEKLFF.